This T cell receptor (beta chain) is from a study of blood T cell repertoires in COVID-19. This CDR3 spans 12 amino acids. Germline CDR1 MDHEN, CDR2 SYDVKM. Trimming pared 1 base from V and 4 bases from J, leaving 4 bases between. Original processing methods: Estimation of nucleated cell counts was performed using reference gene primer amplification. Some clones are missing from TCRdb's copy, which holds only in-frame ones; the method was immunoSEQ multiplex PCR. That table furnishes V, J and clone size, whereas the DNA furnished D and trimming. The data show more than 35,000 clones, over 75% seen once.

The specimen sequenced was peripheral blood. J is TRBJ1-2 and V is TRBV28, with D unclear. The origin of this receptor is a man between 70 and 80 years old with active COVID-19. The CDR3: CASSLSVYGYTF. CDR3 nucleotide sequence: TGTGCCAGCAGTTTATCGGTCTATGGCTACACCTTC.